These 21 T cell receptor beta chains share one sample of origin, sequenced in a study of blood T cells in healthy people across ages. Sample-barcoded 5' priming and a J-beta primer mix drove a second PCR of about 6 to 12 cycles. TCRdb independently ran MiXCR on the 5' RACE reads; one entry per CDR3 protein. The sample yields around 2 million distinct CDR3 sequences, 35% to 50% seen once. Sequencing used blood. These receptors were collected from a human donor in good health.

This clonotype was detected only a few times. A read error may produce the germline difference seen at one junction end. The chain couples TRBV7-9 to TRBJ2-7, with 8 bases matching TRBD1. The length of the CDR3 is 16 residues. Germline V gene data show CDR1 as SEHNR and CDR2 as FQNEAQ (reference sequence). CDR3 in amino acids: CTSSTGQGLFPGEQYF. The CDR3 DNA sequence: TGTACCAGCAGCACAGGACAGGGTTTGTTCCCTGGCGAGCAGTACTTC.

V gene TRBV20-1 combines with J gene TRBJ2-1, with 11 bases aligning to TRBD2. The ends lost 0 bases at V and 9 bases at J; junction bases unmatched: 13. Germline V CDR1 and CDR2: DFQATT, SNEGSKA (reference sequence). This CDR3 is built from 17 residues. CDR3 DNA sequence: TGCAGTGCTAGAGATCCCAATAGCGGGGGGGCCAAGGGTGAGCAGTTCTTC. This translates into CSARDPNSGGAKGEQFF.

This sequence joins TRBV10-3 and TRBJ1-6; TRBD1 is a possible D gene (5 bases). Per germline, CDR1 ENHRY and CDR2 SYGVKD. Between the trimmed V and J ends, which lost 6 bases and 13 bases, there was a span of 19 bases. The CDR3 length is 14 residues. This chain's CDR3 is CAISGTGGGSPLHF. The CDR3 DNA follows: TGTGCCATCAGCGGGACGGGGGGAGGCTCGCCCCTCCACTTT.

There are a few counts of this clonotype. The chain carries TRBV7-9 and TRBJ2-1, with TRBD2 matching 8 bases. J was trimmed by 5 bases and V by 4 bases; bases with no gene match: 4. Germline CDR1 SEHNR, CDR2 FQNEAQ (reference sequence). The CDR3 runs to 14 residues. CDR3 DNA sequence: TGTGCCAGCAGCTCGGGGGGGCCGGACAATGAGCAGTTCTTC. Translated: CASSSGGPDNEQFF.

The chain links TRBV3-1 to TRBJ1-4, with D perhaps matching TRBD1 (5 bases). CDR1 and CDR2 (germline): LGHDT, YNNKEL (reference sequence). With 5 bases removed from V and 9 bases from J, the gap between germline ends came to 16 bases. This CDR3 region has 14 residues. The CDR3 loop is CASSFRGEKKKLFF. In DNA, the CDR3 is TGTGCCAGCAGCTTCCGAGGGGAGAAGAAAAAACTGTTTTTT.

This clonotype was seen a few times. The chain recombines TRBV25-1 with TRBJ1-4; possible D gene TRBD1, 5 bases. CDR3 length: 13 residues. Germline CDR1 MGHDK, CDR2 SYGVNS. Trimming stripped 2 bases from V and 7 bases from J, with 8 bases between. CDR3: CASSEQGSEKLFF. CDR3 in DNA: TGTGCCAGCAGTGAACAGGGAAGTGAAAAACTGTTTTTT.

This clonotype appeared a few times. This chain uses TRBV24-1 with TRBJ2-7, with a tentative D call TRBD1 (5 bases). Per the germline V gene, CDR1 is KGHDR and CDR2 is SFDVKD. The CDR3 has 15 residues. V lost 11 bases to trimming and J lost 0 bases, with 19 bases between them. The DNA of the CDR3 is TGTGCCAGTGGGGCCAAATACAGGAGCTCCTACGAGCAGTACTTC. This sequence encodes CASGAKYRSSYEQYF.

The V call is TRBV10-2, the J call TRBJ2-3; 7 bases agree with TRBD2. Germline values: CDR1 WSHSY, CDR2 SAAADI. V shed 4 bases, J shed 0 bases, and the junction held 7 bases outside the gene matches. The length of the CDR3 is 16 residues. CDR3 nucleotide sequence: TGCGCCAGCAGTGTTAGGGCTAGCGGTAGCACAGATACGCAGTATTTT. Translation gives CASSVRASGSTDTQYF.

V and J are TRBV7-2 and TRBJ1-2; 8 positions match TRBD1. V lost 4 bases, J lost 8 bases, and 12 bases stayed unmatched. Looked up from germline, CDR1 is SGHTA and CDR2 is FQGNSA. There are 15 residues in the CDR3. CDR3 in amino acids: CASSSAGGFGGGYTF. Written as DNA, the CDR3 is TGTGCCAGCAGCTCGGCAGGGGGCTTCGGCGGAGGCTACACCTTC.

J is TRBJ2-5 and V is TRBV20-1; the match to TRBD1 covers 8 bases. The J call may be faulty, since TRBJ2-7 better matches the DNA end. The CDR3 runs 15 residues. Germline V CDR1 and CDR2: DFQATT, SNEGSKA (reference sequence). Here the CDR3 DNA reads TGCAGTGCCAGAACAGAGCAGGGGGCGCGGGGCGAGCAGTACTTC. Translating it yields CSARTEQGARGEQYF.

This clonotype came up a few times. The rearrangement links TRBV11-2 to TRBJ2-7, with D uncertain. The germline V gene encodes CDR1 SGHAT and CDR2 FQNNGV. The CDR3 totals 13 residues. Trimming removed 3 bases from V and 3 bases from J, with 9 bases in between. CDR3 protein: CASSFELVYEQYF. The CDR3 coding sequence is TGTGCCAGCAGCTTTGAACTGGTCTACGAGCAGTACTTC. Full variable domain (missing parts from reference TRBV11-2 and TRBJ2-7): EAGVAQSPRYKIIEKRQSVAFWCNPISGHATLYWYQQILGQGPKLLIQFQNNGVVDDSQLPKDRFSAERLKGVDSTLKIQPAKLEDSAVYLCASSFELVYEQYFGPGTRLTVT.

This clonotype was picked up one time. The chain couples TRBV28 to TRBJ2-7, with D perhaps assigned TRBD1 or TRBD2 (6 bases each). The CDR3 is 14 residues long. V was pared by 5 bases and J by 5 bases, with 16 bases between. Germline CDR1 reads MDHEN; CDR2 reads SYDVKM. This chain's CDR3 is CASSLTRGLHEQYF. Here the CDR3 DNA reads TGTGCCAGCAGTCTCACACGGGGGCTCCACGAGCAGTACTTC.

The sample holds a few counts of this clonotype. V is TRBV6-5 and J is TRBJ2-7; D gene ambiguous. V dropped 1 base and J dropped 1 base, with 8 bases sitting between them. From germline, CDR1 is MNHEY and CDR2 SVGAGI. The CDR3 length is 14 residues. The CDR3 DNA sequence: TGTGCCAGCAGTTACTTGACGGCGTCCTACGAGCAGTACTTC. It yields the protein CASSYLTASYEQYF.

A few counts support this clonotype. V is TRBV7-3 and J is TRBJ2-1; maybe TRBD2 (6 bases). The V gene's germline CDR1 is SGHTA and CDR2 FQGTGA. The V end was cut by 3 bases, the J end by 5 bases, with 14 bases between. The CDR3 is made up of 15 amino acids. The CDR3 DNA is TGTGCCAGCAGCTTTGTATTGGGGGGTAACAATGAGCAGTTCTTC. It specifies CASSFVLGGNNEQFF.

This clonotype was seen only a few times. The chain links TRBV25-1 to TRBJ1-6; no clear D. The V and J ends lost 0 bases and 10 bases respectively, with 13 bases between them. The CDR3 runs to 15 residues. The germline V gene encodes CDR1 MGHDK and CDR2 SYGVNS. DNA for the CDR3: TGTGCCAGCAGTGAATATCGGGTCGAACGATCACCCCTCCACTTT. As protein: CASSEYRVERSPLHF.

This clonotype occurred once. The gene calls are TRBV7-3 and TRBJ1-1; D possibly corresponds to TRBD1 (6 bases). The CDR3 is 16 residues long. V lost 6 bases and J 0 bases, leaving 17 bases between the germline ends. The V gene's germline CDR1 is SGHTA and CDR2 FQGTGA. The CDR3 bases are TGTGCCAGCAGTCCCGGGGGGGGCTTGCTGAACACTGAAGCTTTCTTT. Residues: CASSPGGGLLNTEAFF.

The chain uses TRBV7-2 and TRBJ2-7, with a tentative D call TRBD1 (6 bases). Germline V CDR1 and CDR2: SGHTA, FQGNSA. V was cut by 6 bases and J by 2 bases, with 14 bases left in between. The CDR3 runs to 14 residues. The CDR3, as DNA: TGTGCCAGCAGACCCGGGACATCCACCTACGAGCAGTACTTC. Translation gives CASRPGTSTYEQYF.

This clonotype was recorded once. The V gene is TRBV9, the J gene TRBJ1-6; no clear D gene. The CDR3 loop spans 14 amino acids. Trimming removed 0 bases at V and 7 bases at J, with 8 bases between. CDR1 and CDR2 from the germline V gene are SGDLS and YYNGEE. This CDR3 reads CASSVGGGNSPLHF. For the CDR3, the DNA is TGTGCCAGCAGCGTAGGCGGCGGGAATTCACCCCTCCACTTT.

This clonotype was picked up a small number of times. V is TRBV20-1 and J is TRBJ2-1; tentative D call: TRBD1 (7 bases). The CDR3 has 16 amino acids. V gave up 0 bases and J gave up 0 bases, with 12 bases separating them. CDR1 and CDR2 from the germline V gene are DFQATT and SNEGSKA (reference sequence). The CDR3 loop reads CSARDLRGDSYNEQFF. The CDR3 bases are TGCAGTGCTAGAGATCTCAGGGGGGACTCCTACAATGAGCAGTTCTTC.

The chain is built from TRBV25-1 and TRBJ1-2; 7 bases are a match to TRBD1. The CDR3 is made up of 14 amino acids. Trimming took 3 bases from V and 4 from J; bases not matched to a gene: 5. Germline V gives CDR1 MGHDK, CDR2 SYGVNS. The CDR3 loop reads CASSEDRSSYGYTF. CDR3 bases: TGTGCCAGCAGTGAGGACAGGAGTTCCTATGGCTACACCTTC.

This chain links TRBV11-2 with TRBJ1-2; maybe TRBD1 (5 bases). The CDR3 is 14 residues long. Per germline, CDR1 SGHAT and CDR2 FQNNGV. V dropped 5 bases and J dropped 3 bases, with 13 bases sitting between them. CDR3: CASSAFRGDYGYTF. In DNA, the CDR3 is TGTGCCAGCAGCGCCTTTAGGGGCGACTATGGCTACACCTTC.